Listed below are T cell receptor beta chains from one sample, sequenced in a study of T cell responses to AZD1222 COVID-19 vaccine. The data were produced by immunoSEQ multiplex PCR, yet TCRdb's version contains in-frame clones alone and is incomplete. The sample includes about 90,000 clones, 89% of them seen just once. The material was peripheral blood, obtained 28 days after the second AZD1222 dose. Every receptor here comes from an adult who received the AZD1222 COVID-19 vaccine. Both conserved end residues are part of each CDR3. A D gene is named only where the DNA matches it firmly. Clone size is given for some rows only: seen once, a few or many times, or a class if the clone is expanded.

15	NA	TRBV6-5	TRBJ2-1	few	CASSTRGSSYNEQFF	TGTGCCAGCAGTACCCGGGGGAGCTCCTACAATGAGCAGTTCTTC
15	TRBD1	TRBV6-5	TRBJ1-1	NA	CASTAPGQGPPEAFF	TGTGCCAGCACCGCGCCCGGACAGGGGCCCCCTGAAGCTTTCTTT
13	NA	TRBV27	TRBJ1-2	NA	CASSLSGGYGYTF	TGTGCCAGCAGTTTATCGGGGGGTTACGGCTACACCTTC
15	NA	TRBV4-3	TRBJ1-6	few	CASSQGAEHNSPLHF	TGCGCCAGCAGCCAAGGGGCGGAGCATAATTCACCCCTCCACTTT
14	TRBD1	TRBV24-1	TRBJ1-5	NA	CATGGQGANQPQHF	TGTGCCACCGGGGGCCAGGGGGCGAATCAGCCCCAGCATTTT
18	NA	TRBV3-1/TRBV3-2	TRBJ1-2	NA	CASSQDWLRGGSNYGYTF	TGTGCCAGCAGCCAAGATTGGTTAAGGGGGGGATCGAACTATGGCTACACCTTC
14	NA	TRBV19	TRBJ1-3	NA	CASTDRSSGNTIYF	TGTGCCAGTACCGACAGGAGCTCTGGAAACACCATATATTTT
13	NA	TRBV10-3	TRBJ2-3	NA	CAIRGDLTDTQYF	TGTGCCATCAGGGGGGACCTTACAGATACGCAGTATTTT
15	NA	TRBV7-9	TRBJ2-3	once	CASSPSGWVPDTQYF	TGTGCCAGCAGCCCCAGCGGGTGGGTCCCGGATACGCAGTATTTT
15	NA	TRBV3-1/TRBV3-2	TRBJ2-3	NA	CASSLQTAPTDTQYF	TGTGCCAGCAGCCTCCAGACGGCCCCGACAGATACGCAGTATTTT
14	NA	TRBV4-1	TRBJ1-2	NA	CASSQVAGPHGYTF	TGCGCCAGCAGCCAAGTGGCGGGGCCCCATGGCTACACCTTC
15	TRBD1	TRBV3-1/TRBV3-2	TRBJ1-2	NA	CASSPRRTGGDGYTF	TGTGCCAGCAGCCCCCGGCGGACAGGGGGTGATGGCTACACCTTC
13	NA	TRBV15	TRBJ1-2	NA	CATSERMMDGYTF	TGTGCCACCAGCGAGAGGATGATGGATGGCTACACCTTC
14	NA	TRBV30	TRBJ1-2	NA	CAWGGQTFYYGYTF	TGTGCCTGGGGCGGACAGACATTTTACTATGGCTACACCTTC
15	TRBD1	TRBV28	TRBJ2-5	NA	CASSPGTGYQETQYF	TGTGCCAGCAGTCCCGGGACAGGGTACCAAGAGACCCAGTACTTC
14	NA	TRBV19	TRBJ1-1	NA	CASSTKGQFFEAFF	TGTGCCAGTAGTACAAAAGGACAGTTTTTTGAAGCTTTCTTT
15	NA	TRBV6-6	TRBJ2-1	NA	CASSNHRATYNEQFF	TGTGCCAGCAGTAACCACAGGGCTACCTACAATGAGCAGTTCTTC
10	NA	TRBV5-1	TRBJ2-5	NA	CASSLATQYF	TGCGCCAGCAGCTTGGCGACCCAGTACTTC
15	NA	TRBV9	TRBJ2-7	once	CASSPSSRFGYEQYF	TGTGCCAGCAGCCCATCGTCCAGGTTTGGATACGAGCAGTACTTC
20	NA	TRBV10-3	TRBJ1-1	NA	CAISESPPGILGQKNTEAFF	TGTGCCATCAGTGAGTCACCCCCAGGTATTCTGGGACAAAAGAACACTGAAGCTTTCTTT
13	NA	TRBV19	TRBJ2-1	NA	CASSHGGNNEQFF	TGTGCCAGTAGTCACGGGGGAAACAATGAGCAGTTCTTC
14	NA	TRBV30	TRBJ1-6	NA	CAWNLHGNNSPLHF	TGTGCCTGGAATTTACACGGGAATAATTCACCCCTCCACTTT
14	NA	TRBV30	TRBJ2-2	NA	CAGPGRSNTGELFF	TGTGCCGGTCCGGGACGCTCGAACACCGGGGAGCTGTTTTTT
17	TRBD2	TRBV18	TRBJ2-5	NA	CASSRGPLASGQETQYF	TGTGCCAGCTCACGGGGCCCTTTGGCTAGCGGACAAGAGACCCAGTACTTC
17	TRBD1	TRBV4-1	TRBJ2-1	NA	CASSQDGQGSSYNEQFF	TGCGCCAGCAGCCAAGACGGACAGGGGAGCTCCTACAATGAGCAGTTCTTC
14	NA	TRBV6-5	TRBJ1-1	NA	CASARIRTDTEAFF	TGTGCCAGCGCGCGGATTAGAACGGATACTGAAGCTTTCTTT
16	NA	TRBV6-1	TRBJ1-2	NA	CASSDSFRGLGHGYTF	TGTGCCAGCAGTGATTCCTTTCGGGGTTTGGGACATGGCTACACCTTC
15	NA	TRBV24-1	TRBJ1-5	NA	CATFILVNSNQPQHF	TGTGCCACCTTTATACTTGTGAATAGCAATCAGCCCCAGCATTTT
15	TRBD1	TRBV27	TRBJ2-3	NA	CASLRRGWDTDTQYF	TGTGCCAGCCTCCGCAGGGGGTGGGACACAGATACGCAGTATTTT
14	TRBD1	TRBV4-2	TRBJ2-5	NA	CASSKGTEQETQYF	TGTGCCAGCAGCAAAGGGACAGAACAAGAGACCCAGTACTTC
14	NA	TRBV27	TRBJ1-5	NA	CASSLSGGNQPQHF	TGTGCCAGCAGTTTGTCGGGGGGCAATCAGCCCCAGCATTTT
16	NA	TRBV7-8	TRBJ2-2	once	CASSLTLVANTGELFF	TGTGCCAGCAGCTTAACTTTAGTCGCGAACACCGGGGAGCTGTTTTTT
17	NA	TRBV6-1	TRBJ1-6	NA	CASSEEAANSYNSPLHF	TGTGCCAGCAGTGAAGAAGCGGCGAACTCCTATAATTCACCCCTCCACTTT
16	NA	TRBV6-5	TRBJ2-6	NA	CASSYSRSSGANVLTF	TGTGCCAGCAGTTACTCCCGGTCTTCTGGGGCCAACGTCCTGACTTTC
16	TRBD2	TRBV10-1	TRBJ2-1	NA	CASSEALAGDYNEQFF	TGCGCCAGCAGCGAAGCTCTAGCGGGGGACTACAATGAGCAGTTCTTC
13	NA	TRBV2	TRBJ2-1	few	CASGLLSYNEQFF	TGTGCCAGTGGACTACTCTCCTACAATGAGCAGTTCTTC
15	TRBD2	TRBV4-1	TRBJ2-3	NA	CASSQAGGSTDTQYF	TGCGCCAGCTCCCAAGCGGGGGGAAGCACAGATACGCAGTATTTT
12	NA	TRBV19	TRBJ1-2	NA	CASSQQSWGYTF	TGTGCCAGTAGTCAACAGAGTTGGGGCTACACCTTC
14	NA	TRBV6-5	TRBJ2-1	NA	CASGHRQRYNEQFF	TGTGCCAGTGGACACAGGCAACGGTACAATGAGCAGTTCTTC
13	NA	TRBV6-2/TRBV6-3	TRBJ1-2	NA	CASSYTPEHGYTF	TGTGCCAGCAGTTACACCCCGGAGCATGGCTACACCTTC
15	NA	TRBV4-1	TRBJ1-2	once	CASSEPGRGFYGYTF	TGCGCCAGCAGCGAACCGGGACGGGGGTTCTATGGCTACACCTTC
18	NA	TRBV10-1	TRBJ2-2	NA	CASSESGRLGVITGELFF	TGCGCCAGCAGTGAGTCGGGCAGACTAGGGGTAATCACCGGGGAGCTGTTTTTT
12	NA	TRBV5-4	TRBJ1-1	NA	CAVGGQATEAFF	TGTGCCGTGGGAGGGCAGGCCACTGAAGCTTTCTTT
16	TRBD2	TRBV14	TRBJ2-3	NA	CASSPLAGGPFGTQYF	TGTGCCAGCAGTCCTCTAGCGGGGGGACCATTCGGTACGCAGTATTTT
14	NA	TRBV30	TRBJ2-7	NA	CAWKKELMANEQYF	TGTGCCTGGAAGAAAGAGCTAATGGCGAACGAGCAGTACTTC
17	TRBD1	TRBV5-5	TRBJ2-6	NA	CASSLGTGNSGANVLTF	TGTGCCAGCAGCCTTGGGACAGGGAACTCTGGGGCCAACGTCCTGACTTTC
12	NA	TRBV6-1	TRBJ1-6	NA	CASSEGGWTLHF	TGTGCCAGCAGTGAAGGGGGCTGGACCCTCCACTTT
12	NA	TRBV5-4	TRBJ1-5	NA	CASSLGDQPQHF	TGTGCCAGCAGCTTGGGGGATCAGCCCCAGCATTTT
14	NA	TRBV5-1	TRBJ2-5	NA	CASSLELSRETQYF	TGCGCCAGCAGCTTGGAATTATCTCGAGAGACCCAGTACTTC
15	TRBD2	TRBV6-4	TRBJ2-3	few	CASSGLAGRTDTQYF	TGTGCCAGCAGCGGTTTAGCGGGACGCACAGATACGCAGTATTTT
15	NA	TRBV6-6	TRBJ1-5	NA	CASSYSSSRDQPQHF	TGTGCCAGCAGTTACTCATCTTCGAGGGACCAGCCCCAGCATTTT
11	NA	TRBV5-1	TRBJ2-1	NA	CASSSVVEQFF	TGCGCCAGCAGCTCCGTGGTGGAGCAGTTCTTC
14	NA	TRBV6-5	TRBJ2-7	NA	CASRPGADSYEQYF	TGTGCCAGCAGGCCCGGGGCAGACTCCTACGAGCAGTACTTC
16	TRBD1	TRBV28	TRBJ1-5	NA	CAAGTGGSYSNQPQHF	TGTGCCGCCGGGACAGGGGGCTCCTATAGCAATCAGCCCCAGCATTTT